The source of this T cell receptor beta chain is a study of molecular identifiers for immune sequencing clone quantification. One entry per CDR3 protein results from TCRdb running MiXCR on the PCR reads. The table lists some 93,000 distinct CDR3 sequences, 21% of them singletons. The germline gives CDR1 SGHDT, CDR2 YYEEEE. This CDR3 has 11 residues. V was cut by 0 bases and J by 2 bases, with 0 bases left in between. Many counts were recorded for this clonotype. This clonotype was obtained from a human donor in good health. Some libraries in this study had Jurkat cell RNA spiked in. The specimen was naive CD8+ T cells from blood, with Jurkat cell RNA spiked in. Subset meaning: FACS-sorted CD8+CD4-CCR7+CD45RA+ naive T cells. The chain joins TRBV5-6 to TRBJ2-7; the D is unclear. The CDR3 DNA reads as TGTGCCAGCAGCTTGGCCTACGAGCAGTACTTC. Its translation is CASSLAYEQYF.